The clone carrying this TCR beta chain was found many times. Its specificity is not known. A second 7 to 11 cycle PCR used barcoded and J-beta primers. Every single cDNA molecule received a tag from a template-switch adaptor with 12 random nucleotides. TCRdb analysed the 5' RACE reads with MiXCR anew, one entry per CDR3 protein. The sample contains 790,000 or so distinct CDR3 sequences, around half of which appear only once. These data come from a study of blood T cells in healthy people across ages. CDR3 length: 16 residues. The germline V gene encodes CDR1 SGHRS and CDR2 YFSETQ. Between the trimmed V and J ends, which lost 4 bases and 0 bases, there was a span of 16 bases. Study-level points and caveats: The study lacked donor CMV status, which possibly confounded expanded clonotype changes.

The V call is TRBV5-1, the J call TRBJ1-1, with D maybe TRBD1 (6 bases). Sequenced material: blood. This receptor was obtained from a man of 80 years or more in good health. In DNA, the CDR3 is TGCGCCAGCAGCCCCTTAGGCGGGACACTGAACACTGAAGCTTTCTTT. Its translation is CASSPLGGTLNTEAFF.